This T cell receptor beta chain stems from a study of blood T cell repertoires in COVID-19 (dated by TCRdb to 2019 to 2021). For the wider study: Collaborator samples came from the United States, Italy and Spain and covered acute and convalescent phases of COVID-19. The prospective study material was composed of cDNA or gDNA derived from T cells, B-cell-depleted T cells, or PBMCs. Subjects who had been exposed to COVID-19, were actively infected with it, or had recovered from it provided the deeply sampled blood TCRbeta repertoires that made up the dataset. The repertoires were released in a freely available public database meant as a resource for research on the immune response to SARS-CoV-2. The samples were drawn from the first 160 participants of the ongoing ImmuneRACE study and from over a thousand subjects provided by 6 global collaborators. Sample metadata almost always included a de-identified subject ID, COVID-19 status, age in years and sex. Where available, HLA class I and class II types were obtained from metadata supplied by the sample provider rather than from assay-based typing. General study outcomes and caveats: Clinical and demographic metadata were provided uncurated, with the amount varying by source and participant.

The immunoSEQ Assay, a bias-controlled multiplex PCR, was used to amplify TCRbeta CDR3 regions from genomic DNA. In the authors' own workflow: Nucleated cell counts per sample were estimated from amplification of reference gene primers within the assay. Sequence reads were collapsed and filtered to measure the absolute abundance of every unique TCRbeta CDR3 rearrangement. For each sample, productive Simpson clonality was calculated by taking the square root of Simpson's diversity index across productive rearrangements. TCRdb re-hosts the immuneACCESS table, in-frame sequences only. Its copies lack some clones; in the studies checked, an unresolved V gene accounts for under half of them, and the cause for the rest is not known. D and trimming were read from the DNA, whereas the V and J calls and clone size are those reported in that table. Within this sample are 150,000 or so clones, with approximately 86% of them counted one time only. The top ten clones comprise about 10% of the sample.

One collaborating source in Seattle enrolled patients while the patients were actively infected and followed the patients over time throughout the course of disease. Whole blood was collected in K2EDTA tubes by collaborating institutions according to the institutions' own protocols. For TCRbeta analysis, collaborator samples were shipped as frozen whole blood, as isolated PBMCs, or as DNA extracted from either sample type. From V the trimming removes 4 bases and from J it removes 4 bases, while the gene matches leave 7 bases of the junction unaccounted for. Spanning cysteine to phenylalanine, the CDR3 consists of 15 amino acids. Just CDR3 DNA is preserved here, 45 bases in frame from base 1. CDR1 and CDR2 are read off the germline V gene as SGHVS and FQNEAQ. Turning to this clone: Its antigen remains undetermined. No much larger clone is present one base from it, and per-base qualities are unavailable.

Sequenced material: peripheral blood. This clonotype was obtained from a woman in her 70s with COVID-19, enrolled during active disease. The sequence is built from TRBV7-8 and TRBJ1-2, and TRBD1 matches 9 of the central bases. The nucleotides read TGTGCCAGCAGCTCCCCCGAGGGACAGGGCTATGGCTACACCTTC. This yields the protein CASSSPEGQGYGYTF.